This T cell receptor beta chain is from a study of T cell responses to AZD1222 COVID-19 vaccine. Study overall: Recipients boosted at about 4 weeks or about 12 weeks are pooled. Whole-study results and caveats: Repertoires were collected only later (after the peak T cell response had occurred).

The V gene's germline CDR1 is SEHNR and CDR2 FQNEAQ (reference sequence). This CDR3 region has 11 residues. V lost 4 bases, J lost 7 bases, and 8 bases lay in between. For this clone: Its cognate antigen is unknown.

Sequenced by immunoSEQ multiplex PCR; TCRdb stores in-frame clones only, minus some. This table holds around 180,000 clones, 80% to 95% found once. This sequence originates from an adult in good health. The J gene is TRBJ2-7, the V gene TRBV7-9; D gene ambiguous. This material consisted of peripheral blood, taken on day 0 of AZD1222 vaccination. CDR3 sequence: CASSSMWEQYF. For the CDR3, the DNA is TGTGCCAGCAGCTCCATGTGGGAGCAGTACTTC.